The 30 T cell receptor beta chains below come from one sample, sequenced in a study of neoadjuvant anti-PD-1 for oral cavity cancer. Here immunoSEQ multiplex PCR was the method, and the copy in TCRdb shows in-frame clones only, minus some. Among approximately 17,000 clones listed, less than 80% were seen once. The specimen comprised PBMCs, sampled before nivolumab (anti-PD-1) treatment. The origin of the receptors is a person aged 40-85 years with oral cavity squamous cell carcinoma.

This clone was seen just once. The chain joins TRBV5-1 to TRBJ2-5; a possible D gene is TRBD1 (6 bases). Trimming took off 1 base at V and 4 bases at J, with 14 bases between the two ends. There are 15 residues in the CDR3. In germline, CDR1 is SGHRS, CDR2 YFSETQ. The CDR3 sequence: CASSLIPGAGETQYF. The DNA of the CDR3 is TGCGCCAGCAGCTTGATCCCAGGGGCGGGAGAGACCCAGTACTTC.

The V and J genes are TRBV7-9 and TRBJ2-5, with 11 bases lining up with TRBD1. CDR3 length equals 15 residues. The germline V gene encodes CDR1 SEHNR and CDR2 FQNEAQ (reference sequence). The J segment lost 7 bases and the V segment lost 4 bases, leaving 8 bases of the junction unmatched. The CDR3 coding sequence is TGTGCCAGCAGCTCGCTACCGGGACAGGGGGGGACCCAGTACTTC. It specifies CASSSLPGQGGTQYF.

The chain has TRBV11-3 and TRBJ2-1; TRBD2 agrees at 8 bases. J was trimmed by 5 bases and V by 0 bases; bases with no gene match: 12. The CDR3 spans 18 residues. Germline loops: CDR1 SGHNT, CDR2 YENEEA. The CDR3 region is CASSLDQSGTSAHNEQFF. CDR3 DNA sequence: TGTGCCAGCAGCTTAGATCAGTCCGGGACTAGTGCCCACAATGAGCAGTTCTTC.

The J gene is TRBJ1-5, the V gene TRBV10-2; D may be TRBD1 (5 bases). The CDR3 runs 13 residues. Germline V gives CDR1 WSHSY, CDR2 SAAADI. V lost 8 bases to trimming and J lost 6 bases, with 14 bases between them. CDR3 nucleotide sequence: TGCGCCAGCGGCCAGGGTACTAGTCAGCCCCAGCATTTT. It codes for CASGQGTSQPQHF.

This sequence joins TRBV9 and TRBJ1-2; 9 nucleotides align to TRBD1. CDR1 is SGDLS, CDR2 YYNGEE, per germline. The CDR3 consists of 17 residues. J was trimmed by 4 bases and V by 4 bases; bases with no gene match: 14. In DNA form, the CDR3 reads TGTGCCAGCAGCTTTCCTTCACAGGGGGCAGGCGGCTATGGCTACACCTTC. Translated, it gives CASSFPSQGAGGYGYTF. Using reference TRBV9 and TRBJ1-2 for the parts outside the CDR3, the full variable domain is DSGVTQTPKHLITATGQRVTLRCSPRSGDLSVYWYQQSLDQGLQFLIQYYNGEERAKGNILERFSAQQFPDLHSELNLSSLELGDSALYFCASSFPSQGAGGYGYTFGSGTRLTVV.

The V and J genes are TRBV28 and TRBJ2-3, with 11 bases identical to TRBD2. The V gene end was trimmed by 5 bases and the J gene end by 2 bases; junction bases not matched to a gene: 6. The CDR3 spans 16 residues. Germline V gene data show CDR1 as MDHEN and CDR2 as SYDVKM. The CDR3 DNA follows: TGTGCCAGCAGTCAGAGACTAGCGGGGACCACAGATACGCAGTATTTT. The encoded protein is CASSQRLAGTTDTQYF.

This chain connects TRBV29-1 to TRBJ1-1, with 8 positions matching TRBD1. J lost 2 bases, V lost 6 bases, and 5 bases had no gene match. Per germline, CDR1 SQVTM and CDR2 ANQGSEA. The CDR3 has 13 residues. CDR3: CSVRGQGNTEAFF. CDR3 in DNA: TGCAGCGTGCGCGGACAGGGCAACACTGAAGCTTTCTTT.

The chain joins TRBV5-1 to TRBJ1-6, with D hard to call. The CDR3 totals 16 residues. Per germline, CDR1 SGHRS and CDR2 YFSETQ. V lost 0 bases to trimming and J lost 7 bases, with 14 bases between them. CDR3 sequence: CASSLATPGPNSPLHF. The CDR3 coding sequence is TGCGCCAGCAGCTTGGCTACGCCAGGACCAAATTCACCCCTCCACTTT.

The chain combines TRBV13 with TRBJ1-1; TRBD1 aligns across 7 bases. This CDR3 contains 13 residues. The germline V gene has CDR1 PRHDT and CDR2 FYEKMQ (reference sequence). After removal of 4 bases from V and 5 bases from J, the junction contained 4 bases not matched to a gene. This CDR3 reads CASSYRGETEAFF. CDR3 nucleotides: TGTGCCAGCAGCTACAGGGGAGAGACTGAAGCTTTCTTT.

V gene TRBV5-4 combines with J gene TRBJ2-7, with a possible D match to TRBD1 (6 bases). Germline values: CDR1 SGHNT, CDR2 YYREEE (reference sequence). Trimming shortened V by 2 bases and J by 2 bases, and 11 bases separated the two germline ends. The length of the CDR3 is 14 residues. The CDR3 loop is CASSLTGHAYEQYF. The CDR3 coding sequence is TGTGCCAGCAGCTTAACGGGACACGCCTACGAGCAGTACTTC. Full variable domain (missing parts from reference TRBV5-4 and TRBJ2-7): ETGVTQSPTHLIKTRGQQVTLRCSSQSGHNTVSWYQQALGQGPQFIFQYYREEENGRGNFPPRFSGLQFPNYSSELNVNALELDDSALYLCASSLTGHAYEQYFGPGTRLTVT.

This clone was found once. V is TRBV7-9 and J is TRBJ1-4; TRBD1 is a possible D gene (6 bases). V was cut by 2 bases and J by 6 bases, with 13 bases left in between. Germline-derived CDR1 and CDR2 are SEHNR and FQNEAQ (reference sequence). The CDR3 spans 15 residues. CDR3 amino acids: CASSLSEGEDEKLFF. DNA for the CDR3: TGTGCCAGCAGCTTAAGTGAGGGGGAGGATGAAAAACTGTTTTTT.

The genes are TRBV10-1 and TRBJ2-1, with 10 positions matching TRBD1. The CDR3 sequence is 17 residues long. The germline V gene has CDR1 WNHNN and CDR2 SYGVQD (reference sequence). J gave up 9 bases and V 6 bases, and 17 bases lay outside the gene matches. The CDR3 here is CASRFHSTGQGYSEQFF. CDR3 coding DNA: TGCGCCAGCAGATTTCATTCAACGGGACAGGGGTATAGTGAGCAGTTCTTC.

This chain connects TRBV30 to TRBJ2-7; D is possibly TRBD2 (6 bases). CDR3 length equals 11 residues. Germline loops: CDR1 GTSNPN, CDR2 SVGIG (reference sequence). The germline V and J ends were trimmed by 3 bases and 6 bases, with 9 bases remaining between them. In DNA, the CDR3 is TGTGCCTGGAGGAGGGGAGGCGAGCAGTACTTC. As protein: CAWRRGGEQYF. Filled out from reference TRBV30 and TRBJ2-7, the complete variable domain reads SQTIHQWPATLVQPVGSPLSLECTVEGTSNPNLYWYRQAAGRGLQLLFYSVGIGQISSEVPQNLSASRPQDRQFILSSKKLLLSDSGFYLCAWRRGGEQYFGPGTRLTVT.

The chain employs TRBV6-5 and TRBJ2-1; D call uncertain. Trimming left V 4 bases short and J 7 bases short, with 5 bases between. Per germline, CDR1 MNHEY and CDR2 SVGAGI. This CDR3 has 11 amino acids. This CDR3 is CASSFGNEQFF. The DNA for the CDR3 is TGTGCCAGCAGTTTTGGAAATGAGCAGTTCTTC.

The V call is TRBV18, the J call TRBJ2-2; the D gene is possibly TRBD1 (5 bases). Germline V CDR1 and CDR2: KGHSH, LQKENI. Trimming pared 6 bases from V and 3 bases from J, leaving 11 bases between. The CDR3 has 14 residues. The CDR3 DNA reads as TGTGCCAGCTCTAACAGGATGGACACCGGGGAGCTGTTTTTT. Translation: CASSNRMDTGELFF.

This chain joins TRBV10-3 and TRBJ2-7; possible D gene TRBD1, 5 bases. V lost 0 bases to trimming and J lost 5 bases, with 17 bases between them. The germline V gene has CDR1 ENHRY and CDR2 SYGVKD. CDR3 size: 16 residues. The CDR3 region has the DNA TGTGCCATCAGTGAGTCTCCAAGGGGAATTAACAACGAGCAGTACTTC. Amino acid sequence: CAISESPRGINNEQYF.

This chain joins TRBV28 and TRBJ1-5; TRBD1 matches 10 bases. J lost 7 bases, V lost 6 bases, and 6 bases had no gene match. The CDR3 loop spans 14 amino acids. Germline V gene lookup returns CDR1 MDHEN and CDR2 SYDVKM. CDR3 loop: CASSPGQGGQPQHF. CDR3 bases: TGTGCCAGCAGCCCCGGACAGGGGGGACAGCCCCAGCATTTT.

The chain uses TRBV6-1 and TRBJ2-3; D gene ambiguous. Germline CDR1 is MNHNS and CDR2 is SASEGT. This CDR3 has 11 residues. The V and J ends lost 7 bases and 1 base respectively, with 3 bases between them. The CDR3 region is CASTGTDTQYF. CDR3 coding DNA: TGTGCCAGCACGGGCACAGATACGCAGTATTTT.

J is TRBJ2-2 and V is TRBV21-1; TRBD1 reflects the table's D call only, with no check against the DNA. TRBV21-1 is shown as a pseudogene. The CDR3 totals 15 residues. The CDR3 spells CASSEIQGRTGELFF. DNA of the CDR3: TGTGCCAGCAGCGAAATACAGGGTAGAACCGGGGAGCTGTTTTTT.

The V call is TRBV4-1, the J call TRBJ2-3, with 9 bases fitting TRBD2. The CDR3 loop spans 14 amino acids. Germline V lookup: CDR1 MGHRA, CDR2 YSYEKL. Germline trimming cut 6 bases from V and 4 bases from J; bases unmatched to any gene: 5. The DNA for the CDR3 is TGCGCCAGCAGGGTGATAGCGGGAGCAGATACGCAGTATTTT. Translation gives CASRVIAGADTQYF.

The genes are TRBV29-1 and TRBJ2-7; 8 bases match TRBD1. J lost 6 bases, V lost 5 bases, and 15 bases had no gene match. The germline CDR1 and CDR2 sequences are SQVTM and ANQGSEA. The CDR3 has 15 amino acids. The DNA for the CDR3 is TGCAGCGTTCCTATGGCAGGGGGCGACGCGGGCGAGCAGTACTTC. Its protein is CSVPMAGGDAGEQYF.

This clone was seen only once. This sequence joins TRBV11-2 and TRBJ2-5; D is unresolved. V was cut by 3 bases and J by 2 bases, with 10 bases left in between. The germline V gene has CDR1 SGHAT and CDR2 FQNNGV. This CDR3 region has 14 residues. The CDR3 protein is CASSFDSSQETQYF. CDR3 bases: TGTGCCAGCAGCTTCGATAGCTCTCAAGAGACCCAGTACTTC.

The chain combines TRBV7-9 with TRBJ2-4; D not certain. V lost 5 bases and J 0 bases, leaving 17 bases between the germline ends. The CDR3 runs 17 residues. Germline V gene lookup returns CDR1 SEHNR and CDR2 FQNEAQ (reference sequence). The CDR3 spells CASSPIYDFLAKNIQYF. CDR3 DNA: TGTGCCAGCAGCCCGATTTACGATTTCCTAGCCAAAAACATTCAGTACTTC.

CDR3 sequence (DNA): TGTGCCTGGAGTGAGGCTCTCACAGGGTCTAGAGGCTACACCTTC. Translating it yields CAWSEALTGSRGYTF. This chain links TRBV30 with TRBJ1-2, with D possibly matching TRBD1 (6 bases). The V end was cut by 1 base, the J end by 8 bases, with 20 bases between. Germline CDR1 GTSNPN, CDR2 SVGIG (reference sequence). The CDR3 is made up of 15 amino acids.

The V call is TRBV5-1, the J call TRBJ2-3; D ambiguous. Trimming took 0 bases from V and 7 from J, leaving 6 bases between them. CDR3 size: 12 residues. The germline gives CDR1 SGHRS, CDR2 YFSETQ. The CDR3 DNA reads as TGCGCCAGCAGCTTGGAACCAAATACGCAGTATTTT. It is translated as CASSLEPNTQYF.

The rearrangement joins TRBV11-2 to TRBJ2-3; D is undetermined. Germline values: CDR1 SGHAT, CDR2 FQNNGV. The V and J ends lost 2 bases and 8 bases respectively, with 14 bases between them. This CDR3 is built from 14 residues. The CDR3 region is CASSLSPGSGTQYF. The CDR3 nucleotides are TGTGCCAGCAGCTTAAGTCCGGGTTCGGGTACGCAGTATTTT.

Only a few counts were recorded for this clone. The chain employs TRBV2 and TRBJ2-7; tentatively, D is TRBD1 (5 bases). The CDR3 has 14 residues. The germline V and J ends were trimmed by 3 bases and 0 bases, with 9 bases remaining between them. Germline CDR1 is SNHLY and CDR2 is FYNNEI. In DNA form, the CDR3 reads TGTGCCAGCAGTGACCCAGGGCGCTCCTACGAGCAGTACTTC. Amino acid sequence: CASSDPGRSYEQYF.

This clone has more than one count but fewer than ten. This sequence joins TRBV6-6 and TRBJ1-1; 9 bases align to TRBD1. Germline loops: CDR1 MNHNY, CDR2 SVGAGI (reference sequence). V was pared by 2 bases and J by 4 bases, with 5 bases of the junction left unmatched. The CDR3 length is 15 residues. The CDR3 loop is CASSYLTGGRTEAFF. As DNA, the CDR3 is TGTGCCAGCAGTTACCTCACAGGGGGCCGCACTGAAGCTTTCTTT.

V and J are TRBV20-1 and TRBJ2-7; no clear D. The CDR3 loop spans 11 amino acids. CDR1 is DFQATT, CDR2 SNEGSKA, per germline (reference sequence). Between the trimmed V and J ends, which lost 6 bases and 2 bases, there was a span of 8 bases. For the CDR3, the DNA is TGCAGTGCACCTACACCCTACGAGCAGTACTTC. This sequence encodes CSAPTPYEQYF.

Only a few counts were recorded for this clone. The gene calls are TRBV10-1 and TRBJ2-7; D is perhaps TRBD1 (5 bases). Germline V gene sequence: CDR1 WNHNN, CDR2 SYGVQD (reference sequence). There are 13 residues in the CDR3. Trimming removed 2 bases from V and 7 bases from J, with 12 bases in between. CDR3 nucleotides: TGCGCCAGCAGTGAGCAGGGAATGAGGGAGCAGTACTTC. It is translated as CASSEQGMREQYF.